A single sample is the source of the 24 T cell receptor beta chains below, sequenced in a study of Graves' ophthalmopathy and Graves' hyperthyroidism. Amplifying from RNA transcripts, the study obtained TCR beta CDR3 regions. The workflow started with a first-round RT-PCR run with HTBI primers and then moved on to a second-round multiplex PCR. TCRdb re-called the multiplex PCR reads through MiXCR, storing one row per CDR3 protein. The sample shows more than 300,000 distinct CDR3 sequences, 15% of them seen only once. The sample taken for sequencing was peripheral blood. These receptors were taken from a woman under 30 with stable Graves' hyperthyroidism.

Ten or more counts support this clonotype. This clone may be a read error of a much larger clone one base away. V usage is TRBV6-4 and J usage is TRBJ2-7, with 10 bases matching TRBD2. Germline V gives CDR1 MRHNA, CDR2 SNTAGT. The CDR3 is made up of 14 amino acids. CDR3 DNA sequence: TGTGCCAGCAGAGCTAGCGGGGGTCCCTACGGGCAGTACTTC. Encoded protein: CASRASGGPYGQYF.

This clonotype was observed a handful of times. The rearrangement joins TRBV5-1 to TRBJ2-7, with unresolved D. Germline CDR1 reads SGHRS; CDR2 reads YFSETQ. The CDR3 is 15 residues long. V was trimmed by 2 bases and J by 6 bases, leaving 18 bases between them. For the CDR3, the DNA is TGCGCCAGCAGCTTACAAAGAAACACCCCAAGCGAGCAGTACTTC. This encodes CASSLQRNTPSEQYF.

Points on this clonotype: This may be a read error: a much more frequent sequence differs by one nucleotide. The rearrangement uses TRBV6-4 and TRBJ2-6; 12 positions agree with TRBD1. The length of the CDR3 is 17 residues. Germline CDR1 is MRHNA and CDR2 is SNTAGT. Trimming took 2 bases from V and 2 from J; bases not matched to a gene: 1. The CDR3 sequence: CASSDRDRGPGANVLTF. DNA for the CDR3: TGTGCCAGCAGTGACCGGGACAGGGGGCCTGGGGCCAACGTCCTGACTTTC.

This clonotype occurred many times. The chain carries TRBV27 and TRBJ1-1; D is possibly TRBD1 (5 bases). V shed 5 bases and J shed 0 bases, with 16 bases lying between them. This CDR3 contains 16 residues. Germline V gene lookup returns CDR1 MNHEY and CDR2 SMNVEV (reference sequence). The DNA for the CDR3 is TGTGCCAGCAGTGCCCTCAGACAGCAGATGAACACTGAAGCTTTCTTT. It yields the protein CASSALRQQMNTEAFF.

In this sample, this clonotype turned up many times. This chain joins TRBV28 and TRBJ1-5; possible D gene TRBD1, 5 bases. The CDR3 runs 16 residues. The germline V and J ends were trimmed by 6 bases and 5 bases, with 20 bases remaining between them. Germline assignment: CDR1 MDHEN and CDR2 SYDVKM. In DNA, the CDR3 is TGTGCCAGCAGCCTTCCCTCCCGGGGGGGAGATCAGCCCCAGCATTTT. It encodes CASSLPSRGGDQPQHF.

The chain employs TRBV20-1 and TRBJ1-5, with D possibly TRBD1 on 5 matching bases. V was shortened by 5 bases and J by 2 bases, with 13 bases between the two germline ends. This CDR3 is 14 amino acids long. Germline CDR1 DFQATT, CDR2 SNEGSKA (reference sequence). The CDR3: CSALRGGGNQPQHF. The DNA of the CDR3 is TGCAGTGCTCTCCGGGGGGGGGGCAATCAGCCCCAGCATTTT.

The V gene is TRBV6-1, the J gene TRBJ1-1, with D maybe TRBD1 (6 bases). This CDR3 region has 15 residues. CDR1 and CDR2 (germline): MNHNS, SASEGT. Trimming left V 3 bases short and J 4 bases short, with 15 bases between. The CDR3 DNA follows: TGTGCCAGCAGTGAGGGGGCGTCCCCAGCCACTGAAGCTTTCTTT. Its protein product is CASSEGASPATEAFF.

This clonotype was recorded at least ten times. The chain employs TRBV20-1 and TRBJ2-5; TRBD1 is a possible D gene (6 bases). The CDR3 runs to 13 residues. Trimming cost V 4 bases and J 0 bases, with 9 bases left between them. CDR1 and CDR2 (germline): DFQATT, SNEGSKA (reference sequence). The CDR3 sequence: CSATDRYQETQYF. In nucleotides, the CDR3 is TGCAGTGCTACCGACAGGTACCAAGAGACCCAGTACTTC.

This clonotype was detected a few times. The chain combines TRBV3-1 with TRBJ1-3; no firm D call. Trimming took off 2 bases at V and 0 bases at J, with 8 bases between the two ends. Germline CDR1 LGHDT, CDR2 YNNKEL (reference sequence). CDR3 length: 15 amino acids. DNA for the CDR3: TGTGCCAGCAGCCAAACCCCCCTCTCTGGAAACACCATATATTTT. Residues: CASSQTPLSGNTIYF.

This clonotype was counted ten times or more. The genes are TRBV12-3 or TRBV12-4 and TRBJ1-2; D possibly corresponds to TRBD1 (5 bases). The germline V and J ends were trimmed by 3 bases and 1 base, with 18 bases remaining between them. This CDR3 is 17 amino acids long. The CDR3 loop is CASSLASGQGYNYGYTF. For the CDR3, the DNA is TGTGCCAGCAGTTTGGCTTCGGGGCAGGGTTATAACTATGGCTACACCTTC.

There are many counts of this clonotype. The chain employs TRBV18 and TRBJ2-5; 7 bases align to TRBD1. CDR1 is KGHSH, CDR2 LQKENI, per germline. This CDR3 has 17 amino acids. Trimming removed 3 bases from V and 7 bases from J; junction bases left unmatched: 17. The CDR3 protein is CASSPTPGQRSPRTQYF. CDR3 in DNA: TGTGCCAGCTCACCTACTCCGGGACAGCGTTCCCCCAGGACCCAGTACTTC.

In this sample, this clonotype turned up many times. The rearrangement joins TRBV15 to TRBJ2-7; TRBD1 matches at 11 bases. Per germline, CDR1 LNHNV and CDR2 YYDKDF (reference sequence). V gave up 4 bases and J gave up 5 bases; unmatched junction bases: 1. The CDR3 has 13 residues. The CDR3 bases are TGTGCCACCAGCAAGGACAGGGGGCACGAGCAGTACTTC. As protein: CATSKDRGHEQYF.

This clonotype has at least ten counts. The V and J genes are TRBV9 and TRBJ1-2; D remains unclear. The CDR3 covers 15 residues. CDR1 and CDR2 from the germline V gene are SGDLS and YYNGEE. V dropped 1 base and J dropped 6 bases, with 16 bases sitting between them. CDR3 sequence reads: CASSVNRNRADGYTF. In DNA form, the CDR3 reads TGTGCCAGCAGCGTAAATCGGAACAGAGCGGATGGCTACACCTTC. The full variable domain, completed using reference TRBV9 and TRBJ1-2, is DSGVTQTPKHLITATGQRVTLRCSPRSGDLSVYWYQQSLDQGLQFLIQYYNGEERAKGNILERFSAQQFPDLHSELNLSSLELGDSALYFCASSVNRNRADGYTFGSGTRLTVV.

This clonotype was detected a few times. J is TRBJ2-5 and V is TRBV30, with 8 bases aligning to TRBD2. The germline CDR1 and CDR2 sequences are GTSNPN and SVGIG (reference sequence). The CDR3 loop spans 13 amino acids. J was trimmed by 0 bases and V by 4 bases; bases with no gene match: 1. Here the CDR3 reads CAWTSGYQETQYF. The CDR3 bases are TGTGCCTGGACTAGCGGGTACCAAGAGACCCAGTACTTC.

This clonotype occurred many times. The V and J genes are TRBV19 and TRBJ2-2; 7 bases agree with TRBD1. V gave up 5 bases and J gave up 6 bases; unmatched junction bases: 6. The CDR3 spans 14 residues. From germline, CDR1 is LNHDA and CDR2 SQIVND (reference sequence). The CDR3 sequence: CASSSATGSGELFF. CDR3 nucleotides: TGTGCCAGTAGTTCCGCGACAGGGTCCGGGGAGCTGTTTTTT.

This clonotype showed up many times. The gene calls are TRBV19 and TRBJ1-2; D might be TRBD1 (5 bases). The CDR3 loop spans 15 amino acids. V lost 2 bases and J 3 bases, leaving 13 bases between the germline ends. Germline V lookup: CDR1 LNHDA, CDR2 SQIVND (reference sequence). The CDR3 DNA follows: TGTGCCAGTAGTATAACCGGGGCAGCAGACTATGGCTACACCTTC. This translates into CASSITGAADYGYTF.

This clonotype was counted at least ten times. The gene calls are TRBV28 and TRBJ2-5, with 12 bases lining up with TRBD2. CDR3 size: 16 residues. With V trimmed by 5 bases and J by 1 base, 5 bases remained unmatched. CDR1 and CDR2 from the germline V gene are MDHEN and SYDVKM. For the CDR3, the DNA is TGTGCCAGCAGTCCCGGACTAGCGGGATCCCAAGAGACCCAGTACTTC. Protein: CASSPGLAGSQETQYF. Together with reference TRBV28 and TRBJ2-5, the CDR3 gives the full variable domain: DVKVTQSSRYLVKRTGEKVFLECVQDMDHENMFWYRQDPGLGLRLIYFSYDVKMKEKGDIPEGYSVSREKKERFSLILESASTNQTSMYLCASSPGLAGSQETQYFGPGTRLLVL.

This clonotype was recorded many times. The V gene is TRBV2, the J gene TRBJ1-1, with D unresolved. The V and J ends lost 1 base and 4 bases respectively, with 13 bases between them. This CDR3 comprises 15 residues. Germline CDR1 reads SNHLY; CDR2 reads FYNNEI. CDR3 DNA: TGTGCCAGCAGTGAAGATCGAGATACCCTCACTGAAGCTTTCTTT. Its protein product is CASSEDRDTLTEAFF. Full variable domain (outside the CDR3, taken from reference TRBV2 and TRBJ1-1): EPEVTQTPSHQVTQMGQEVILRCVPISNHLYFYWYRQILGQKVEFLVSFYNNEISEKSEIFDDQFSVERPDGSNFTLKIRSTKLEDSAMYFCASSEDRDTLTEAFFGQGTRLTVV.

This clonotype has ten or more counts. CDR3 bases: TGTGCCAGCAGTACCGACGGAAATCAGCCCCAGCATTTT. Its protein is CASSTDGNQPQHF. V usage is TRBV2 and J usage is TRBJ1-5; D remains unclear. Germline values: CDR1 SNHLY, CDR2 FYNNEI. The V end lost 5 bases, the J end lost 4 bases, and 9 bases lay between the germline ends. This CDR3 is 13 amino acids long.

The CDR3 bases are TGTGCCAGCAGTTACGGGCAGGGGAGACGCCATAGCAATCAGCCCCAGCATTTT. This codes for CASSYGQGRRHSNQPQHF. This chain connects TRBV6-2 or TRBV6-3 to TRBJ1-5; maybe TRBD1 (6 bases). Germline-derived CDR1 and CDR2 are MNHEY and SVGEGT. V was clipped by 2 bases and J by 0 bases, with 17 bases between them. The CDR3 length is 18 residues.

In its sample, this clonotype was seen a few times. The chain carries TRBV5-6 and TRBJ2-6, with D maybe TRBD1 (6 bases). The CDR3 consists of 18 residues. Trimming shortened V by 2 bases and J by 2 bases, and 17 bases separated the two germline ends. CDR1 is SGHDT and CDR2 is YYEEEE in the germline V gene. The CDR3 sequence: CASSFTDWGTTGANVLTF. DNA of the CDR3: TGTGCCAGCAGCTTTACAGACTGGGGGACAACTGGGGCCAACGTCCTGACTTTC.

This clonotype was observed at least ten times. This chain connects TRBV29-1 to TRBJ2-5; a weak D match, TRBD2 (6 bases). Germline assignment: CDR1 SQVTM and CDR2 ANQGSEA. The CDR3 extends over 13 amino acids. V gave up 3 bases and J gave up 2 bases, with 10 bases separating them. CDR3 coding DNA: TGCAGCGTTGAGGGCGGGAAGCAAGAGACCCAGTACTTC. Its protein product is CSVEGGKQETQYF. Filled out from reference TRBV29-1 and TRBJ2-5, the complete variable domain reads SAVISQKPSRDICQRGTSLTIQCQVDSQVTMMFWYRQQPGQSLTLIATANQGSEATYESGFVIDKFPISRPNLTFSTLTVSNMSPEDSSIYLCSVEGGKQETQYFGPGTRLLVL.

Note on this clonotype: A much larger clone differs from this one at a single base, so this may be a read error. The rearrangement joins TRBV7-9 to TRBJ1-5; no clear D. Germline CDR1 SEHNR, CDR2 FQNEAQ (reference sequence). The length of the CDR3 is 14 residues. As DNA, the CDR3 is TGTGCCAGCTGCTTATCCACCGATACTCAGCCCCAGCATTTT. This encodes CASCLSTDTQPQHF. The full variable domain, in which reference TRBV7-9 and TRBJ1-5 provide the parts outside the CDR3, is DTGVSQNPRHKITKRGQNVTFRCDPISEHNRLYWYRQTLGQGPEFLTYFQNEAQLEKSRLLSDRFSAERPKGSFSTLEIQRTEQGDSAMYLCASCLSTDTQPQHFGDGTRLSIL.

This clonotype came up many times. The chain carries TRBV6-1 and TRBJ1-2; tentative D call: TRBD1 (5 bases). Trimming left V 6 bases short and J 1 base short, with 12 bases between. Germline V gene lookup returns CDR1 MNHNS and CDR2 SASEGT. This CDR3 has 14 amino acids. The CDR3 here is CASSPGGVNYGYTF. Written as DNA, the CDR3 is TGTGCCAGCAGCCCCGGGGGGGTTAACTATGGCTACACCTTC.